This paragraph covers one T cell receptor (beta chain) sequence. What it recognizes is unknown. The CDR3 sequence is 15 residues long. This sample is part of a study of T cells expressing NK-cell markers. Study-wide background: It was sorted CD3+CD56-NKG2C+, CD3+CD56+NKG2C- and CD3+CD56+NKG2C+ T cells that provided the TCR beta repertoires. Among eight sequenced donors, seven carried HCMV seropositivity while one was seronegative. Overall study results and limits: There were four donors in whom these clonotypes also led the CD3+CD56-NKG2C+ fraction.

A 5'RACE template switching approach incorporating UMIs was used to make TCR beta cDNA. No DNA is given; TCRdb re-called the 5' RACE reads and lists each CDR3 protein once. This table holds 300,000 to 500,000 distinct CDR3 sequences. J is TRBJ1-1 and V is TRBV12-3 or TRBV12-4; TCRdb returns TRBD1, unconfirmable since there is no DNA. The source of this sequence is a woman aged 50 to 65 in good health. Sequences were obtained from blood T cells: a sorted CD56 or NKG2C T cell subset, CD4+ or CD8+ T cells, or bulk PBMC T cells (not recorded which). CDR3 sequence reads: CASTGTGGPDTEAFF.